This T cell receptor beta chain originates from a study of blood T cell repertoires in COVID-19. Sequenced by immunoSEQ multiplex PCR; TCRdb stores in-frame clones only, minus some. The sample holds about 55,000 clones, about four fifths seen once. V lost 7 bases to trimming and J lost 9 bases, with 10 bases between them. Germline lookup yields CDR1 LNHDA and CDR2 SQIVND (reference sequence). The CDR3 runs to 11 residues. The clonotype was recovered from a human donor in a cohort sampled during active or convalescent COVID-19. The material sequenced was peripheral blood. The V call is TRBV19, the J call TRBJ1-5; no firm D call. CDR3 region: CASTAGGPQHF. For the CDR3, the DNA is TGTGCCAGTACCGCGGGTGGGCCCCAGCATTTT. Variable domain in full (rest from reference TRBV19 and TRBJ1-5): DGGITQSPKYLFRKEGQNVTLSCEQNLNHDAMYWYRQDPGQGLRLIYYSQIVNDFQKGDIAEGYSVSREKKESFPLTVTSAQKNPTAFYLCASTAGGPQHFGDGTRLSIL.